Sequencing of this T cell receptor beta chain was carried out in a study of blood T cell repertoires in COVID-19. The CDR3 runs 13 residues. The V gene lost 3 bases and the J gene lost 6 bases, with 9 bases spanning the gap. The repertoire was sequenced with immunoSEQ multiplex PCR; TCRdb's copy has only in-frame clones and lacks some. The profile shows approximately 280,000 clones, around 88% of them singletons. The receptor was isolated from a woman between 25 and 40 years old who had recovered from COVID-19. The sample comprised peripheral blood. V gene TRBV12-3 or TRBV12-4 combines with J gene TRBJ1-5, with a tentative D call TRBD1 (6 bases). CDR3 region: CASSFGGRQPQHF. The CDR3 DNA is TGTGCCAGCAGTTTCGGGGGGCGTCAGCCCCAGCATTTT.